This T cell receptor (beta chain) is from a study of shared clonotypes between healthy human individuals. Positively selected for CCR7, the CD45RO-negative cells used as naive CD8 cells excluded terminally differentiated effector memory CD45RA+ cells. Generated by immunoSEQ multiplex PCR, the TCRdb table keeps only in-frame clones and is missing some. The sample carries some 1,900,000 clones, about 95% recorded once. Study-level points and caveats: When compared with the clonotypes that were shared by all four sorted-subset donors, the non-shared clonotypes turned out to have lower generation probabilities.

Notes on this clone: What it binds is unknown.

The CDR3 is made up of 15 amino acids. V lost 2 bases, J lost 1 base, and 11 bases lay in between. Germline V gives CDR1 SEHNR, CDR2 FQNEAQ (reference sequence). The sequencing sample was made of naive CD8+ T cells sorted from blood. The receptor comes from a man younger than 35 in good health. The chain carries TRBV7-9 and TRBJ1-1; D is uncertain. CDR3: CASSLTDGANTEAFF. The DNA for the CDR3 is TGTGCCAGCAGCTTAACGGACGGTGCGAACACTGAAGCTTTCTTT.